This TCR beta chain comes out of a study of OX40 agonist ivuxolimab in advanced cancers. The overall study: The patients' treatment was ivuxolimab, an agonistic anti-OX40 (CD134) antibody. Two patients with cutaneous melanoma and one with hepatocellular carcinoma, three in total, showed partial responses.

Data came from immunoSEQ multiplex PCR; TCRdb stores just in-frame clones and leaves some out. The sample holds roughly 19,000 clones, about 89% seen once. This CDR3 spans 14 amino acids. The germline V gene encodes CDR1 SGHDT and CDR2 YYEEEE. The V end was cut by 2 bases, the J end by 4 bases, with 10 bases between. The sequences come from CD4+ or CD8+ T cells sorted from blood, collected in a trial of the OX40 agonist ivuxolimab. The receptor was isolated from an adult with an advanced solid tumor such as melanoma, head and neck, liver or kidney cancer. The rearrangement links TRBV5-6 to TRBJ2-4; D is possibly TRBD1 (7 bases). CDR3 loop: CASSLQGRKNIQYF. CDR3 DNA: TGTGCCAGCAGCTTACAGGGGAGGAAAAACATTCAGTACTTC.